This T cell receptor beta chain was identified during a study of T cells expressing NK-cell markers. CDR1 and CDR2 from the germline V gene are SGHRS and YFSETQ. The CDR3 covers 13 residues. From the 5' RACE reads, TCRdb lists one entry per CDR3 protein and no DNA. The sample's table shows roughly 390,000 distinct CDR3 sequences. This TCR was sampled from a man aged 18-70 years in good health. The source material was blood T cells: a sorted CD56 or NKG2C T cell subset, CD4+ or CD8+ T cells, or bulk PBMC T cells (not recorded which). The V gene is TRBV5-1, the J gene TRBJ2-7; TCRdb picks TRBD2, but there is no DNA to check that call. CDR3 region: CASSHGGPGEQYF.